Each of the 16 T cell receptor beta chains below was sequenced from the same sample in a study of T cell repertoires in cytomegalovirus infection. MiXCR, run by TCRdb on the reads, gives a single entry per CDR3 protein. Here the sample spans roughly 200,000 distinct CDR3 sequences, about a sixth being singletons. The sequenced sample consisted of CD8+ T cells from PBMCs. The receptors originated from a human donor in good health (CMV status not recorded). Some clones in this sample may be carry-over from other donors' samples.

This clonotype was found a few times. The rearrangement uses TRBV20-1 and TRBJ2-5; 10 bases align to TRBD2. After removal of 1 base from V and 2 bases from J, the junction contained 4 bases not matched to a gene. Germline CDR1 is DFQATT and CDR2 is SNEGSKA (reference sequence). The CDR3 is 15 amino acids. The CDR3 coding sequence is TGCAGTGCTAGAGGGCTAGCGGGGGAACAAGAGACCCAGTACTTC. Translation gives CSARGLAGEQETQYF.

This clonotype came up a few times. V gene TRBV7-2 combines with J gene TRBJ2-7; D perhaps matches TRBD2 (5 bases). The germline gives CDR1 SGHTA, CDR2 FQGNSA. The CDR3 extends over 13 amino acids. The germline V and J ends were trimmed by 5 bases and 4 bases, with 12 bases remaining between them. CDR3 DNA sequence: TGTGCCAGCAGCCCGGGATACCTGTACGAGCAGTACTTC. Translating gives CASSPGYLYEQYF.

This clonotype has only a few counts. The V call is TRBV6-8, the J call TRBJ1-6; D is undetermined. CDR3 length equals 13 residues. Germline loops: CDR1 MNHGY, CDR2 SAAAGT. V dropped 0 bases and J dropped 7 bases, with 4 bases sitting between them. In nucleotides, the CDR3 is TGTGCCAGCAGTTACTCGGGAAATTCACCCCTCCACTTT. Translation: CASSYSGNSPLHF.

This chain joins TRBV11-3 and TRBJ2-5; 7 nucleotides agree with TRBD2. The CDR3 loop spans 15 amino acids. V trimming: 5 bases; J trimming: 5 bases; junction bases outside the gene matches: 11. In germline, CDR1 is SGHNT, CDR2 YENEEA. The CDR3 loop reads CASSDGGRTFETQYF. CDR3 nucleotides: TGTGCCAGCAGCGACGGGGGGAGGACGTTCGAGACCCAGTACTTC. Full variable domain (rest looked up from reference TRBV11-3 and TRBJ2-5): EAGVVQSPRYKIIEKKQPVAFWCNPISGHNTLYWYLQNLGQGPELLIRYENEEAVDDSQLPKDRFSAERLKGVDSTLKIQPAELGDSAVYLCASSDGGRTFETQYFGPGTRLLVL.

This clonotype has a handful of counts. This chain uses TRBV12-3 or TRBV12-4 with TRBJ2-1, with D perhaps matching TRBD2 (5 bases). V was pared by 3 bases and J by 1 base, with 10 bases between. The length of the CDR3 is 15 residues. The CDR3 DNA is TGTGCCAGCAGTTTCCCCGGGGTGTCCTACAATGAGCAGTTCTTC. This gives the protein CASSFPGVSYNEQFF.

This clonotype appeared a few times. The chain has TRBV7-4 and TRBJ2-1; weak D call: TRBD2 (5 bases). This CDR3 has 11 amino acids. Germline CDR1 and CDR2: SGHVT and SQSDAQ. V was pared by 11 bases and J by 9 bases, with 14 bases between. CDR3 loop: CAWRRSFEQFF. CDR3 coding DNA: TGTGCCTGGAGGAGGAGTTTTGAGCAGTTCTTC.

J is TRBJ1-2 and V is TRBV7-8, with TRBD1 as a possible D gene (6 bases). Germline loops: CDR1 SGHVS, CDR2 FQNEAQ. The CDR3 has 15 amino acids. Trimming cost V 4 bases and J 6 bases, with 18 bases left between them. DNA of the CDR3: TGTGCCAGCAGCTATCAGCCGGGGGCGAAGGATGGCTACACCTTC. This translates into CASSYQPGAKDGYTF.

This clonotype was counted only a few times. The chain joins TRBV19 to TRBJ2-2, with 8 nucleotides matching TRBD1. Germline V gene lookup returns CDR1 LNHDA and CDR2 SQIVND (reference sequence). J gave up 2 bases and V 3 bases, and 5 bases lay outside the gene matches. CDR3 length equals 16 residues. The CDR3: CASSIAAGGNTGELFF. The CDR3 DNA reads as TGTGCCAGTAGTATCGCGGCAGGGGGCAACACCGGGGAGCTGTTTTTT.

The V gene is TRBV4-1, the J gene TRBJ2-7; TRBD2 matches at 7 bases. V lost 0 bases and J lost 2; bases outside the gene matches: 7. Germline CDR1 is MGHRA and CDR2 is YSYEKL. The CDR3 has 16 residues. CDR3 sequence: CASSQESGVLTYEQYF. The DNA of the CDR3 is TGCGCCAGCAGCCAAGAAAGCGGGGTCTTAACCTACGAGCAGTACTTC.

CDR3 DNA sequence: TGTGCCAGCAGTTTTTTCCGGGGACAGGCGACTAATGAAAAACTGTTTTTT. As protein: CASSFFRGQATNEKLFF. The chain carries TRBV28 and TRBJ1-4, with 8 bases that match TRBD1. J lost 2 bases, V lost 3 bases, and 8 bases had no gene match. Germline CDR1 reads MDHEN; CDR2 reads SYDVKM. This CDR3 is built from 17 residues.

The chain combines TRBV28 with TRBJ1-3; D is unclear. V dropped 6 bases and J dropped 0 bases, with 18 bases sitting between them. The CDR3 runs 17 residues. Germline CDR1 and CDR2: MDHEN and SYDVKM. In nucleotides, the CDR3 is TGTGCCAGCAGCCCAGGTCCATCGGTGAGCTCTGGAAACACCATATATTTT. This sequence encodes CASSPGPSVSSGNTIYF.

This clonotype was seen a handful of times. The chain is built from TRBV5-5 and TRBJ1-4; D gene uncertain. CDR3 length: 17 residues. Germline CDR1 reads SGHKS; CDR2 reads YYEKEE (reference sequence). V was cut by 1 base and J by 4 bases, with 17 bases left in between. In DNA, the CDR3 is TGTGCCAGCAGCTTGTTCGAGGATCTCGTCGGTAATGAAAAACTGTTTTTT. The encoded protein is CASSLFEDLVGNEKLFF.

This clonotype has ten or more counts. This chain connects TRBV7-2 to TRBJ2-5, with a weak D call TRBD1 (6 bases). V was trimmed by 2 bases and J by 4 bases, leaving 11 bases between them. Germline CDR1 reads SGHTA; CDR2 reads FQGNSA. The CDR3 length is 14 residues. CDR3 loop: CASSLKKGGETQYF. The DNA of the CDR3 is TGTGCCAGCAGCTTAAAGAAAGGGGGAGAGACCCAGTACTTC.

This clonotype has a handful of counts. This chain joins TRBV28 and TRBJ2-7, with 9 nucleotides matching TRBD1. Unmatched junction bases numbered 8, after V lost 3 bases and J lost 2 bases. Germline V gene lookup returns CDR1 MDHEN and CDR2 SYDVKM. The CDR3 runs to 16 residues. The CDR3 spells CASSFPRGTGPYEQYF. CDR3 in DNA: TGTGCCAGCAGTTTTCCCAGGGGGACAGGGCCCTACGAGCAGTACTTC.

There are many counts of this clonotype. The chain combines TRBV7-2 with TRBJ1-5; D might be TRBD1 (5 bases). V dropped 2 bases and J dropped 4 bases, with 12 bases sitting between them. Germline CDR1 SGHTA, CDR2 FQGNSA. The CDR3 spans 15 residues. The DNA for the CDR3 is TGTGCCAGCAGCTTATCAGAGGGACGGAATCAGCCCCAGCATTTT. Translated, it gives CASSLSEGRNQPQHF.

The V gene is TRBV30, the J gene TRBJ1-3, with 8 bases lining up with TRBD1. Germline V gene sequence: CDR1 GTSNPN, CDR2 SVGIG (reference sequence). The J segment lost 4 bases and the V segment lost 5 bases, leaving 4 bases of the junction unmatched. The CDR3 covers 13 residues. The CDR3 loop reads CAWGDRGGNTIYF. In nucleotides, the CDR3 is TGTGCCTGGGGCGACAGGGGCGGAAACACCATATATTTT.